Here is one T cell receptor (beta chain) with its context. What it recognizes is unknown. This sample is drawn from a study of blood T cells in healthy people across ages. Whole-study context: Per two T cells, about one barcoded beta molecule was captured through template switching.

V dropped 2 bases and J dropped 5; count of bases not matched to a gene: 2. CDR1 and CDR2 (germline): SGHTA, FQGNSA. The CDR3 is made up of 14 amino acids. Then a second PCR, running roughly 7 to 11 cycles, was carried out with a sample-barcoded 5' primer and a J-beta primer mix. TCRdb re-called the 5' RACE reads through MiXCR, storing one row per CDR3 protein. There are about 320,000 distinct CDR3 sequences in the sample; 25% to 30% occur only once, and 29% lies in the top ten. General observations from the study: Naive CD4+ cells and diversity were both higher in long-lived donors than in aged donors. Shifts in expanded clonotypes may have been confounded by donor CMV status, which was unknown. Diversity of TCR beta per million T cells declined in a roughly linear way with age.

The V call is TRBV7-2, the J call TRBJ2-5; 10 nucleotides align to TRBD1. This receptor was obtained from a woman in her sixties or seventies in good health. The sample comprised blood. CDR3 sequence: CASSLRTGGETQYF. The DNA for the CDR3 is TGTGCCAGCAGCTTAAGGACAGGGGGGGAGACCCAGTACTTC.